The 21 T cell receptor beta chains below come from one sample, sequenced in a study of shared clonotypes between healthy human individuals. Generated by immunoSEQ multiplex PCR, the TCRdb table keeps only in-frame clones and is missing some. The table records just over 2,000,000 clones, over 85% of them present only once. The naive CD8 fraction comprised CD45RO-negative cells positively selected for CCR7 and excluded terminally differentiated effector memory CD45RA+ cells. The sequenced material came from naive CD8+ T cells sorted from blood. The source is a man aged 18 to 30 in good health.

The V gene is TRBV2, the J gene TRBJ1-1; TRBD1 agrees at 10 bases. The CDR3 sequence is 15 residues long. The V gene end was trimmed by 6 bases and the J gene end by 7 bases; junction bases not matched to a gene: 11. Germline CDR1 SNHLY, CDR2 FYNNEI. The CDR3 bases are TGTGCCAGCAGCCATGGGACAGGGGAGGTTGGTGAAGCTTTCTTT. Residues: CASSHGTGEVGEAFF. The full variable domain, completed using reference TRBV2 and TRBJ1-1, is EPEVTQTPSHQVTQMGQEVILRCVPISNHLYFYWYRQILGQKVEFLVSFYNNEISEKSEIFDDQFSVERPDGSNFTLKIRSTKLEDSAMYFCASSHGTGEVGEAFFGQGTRLTVV.

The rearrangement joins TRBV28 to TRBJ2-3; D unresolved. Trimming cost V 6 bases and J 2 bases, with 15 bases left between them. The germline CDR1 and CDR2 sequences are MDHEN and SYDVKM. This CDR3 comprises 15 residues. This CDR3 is CASSKSVGPTDTQYF. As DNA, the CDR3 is TGTGCCAGCAGCAAGTCTGTTGGGCCCACAGATACGCAGTATTTT.

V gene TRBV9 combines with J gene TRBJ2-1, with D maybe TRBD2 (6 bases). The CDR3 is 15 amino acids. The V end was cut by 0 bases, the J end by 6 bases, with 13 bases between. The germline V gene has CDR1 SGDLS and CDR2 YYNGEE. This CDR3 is CASSVGLEGPNEQFF. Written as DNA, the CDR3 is TGTGCCAGCAGCGTAGGACTAGAGGGACCCAATGAGCAGTTCTTC.

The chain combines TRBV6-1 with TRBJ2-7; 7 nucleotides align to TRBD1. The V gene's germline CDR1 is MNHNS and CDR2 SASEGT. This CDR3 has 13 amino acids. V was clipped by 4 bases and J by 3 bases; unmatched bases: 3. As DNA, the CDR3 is TGTGCCAGCAGTGTACGACAGGGCTACGAGCAGTACTTC. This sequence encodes CASSVRQGYEQYF.

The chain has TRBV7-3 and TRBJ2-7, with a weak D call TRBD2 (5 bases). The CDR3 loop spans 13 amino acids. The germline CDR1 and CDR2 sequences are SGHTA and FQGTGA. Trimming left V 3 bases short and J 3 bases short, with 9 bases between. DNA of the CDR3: TGTGCCAGCAGCTTCGGACTTGGCTACGAGCAGTACTTC. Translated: CASSFGLGYEQYF.

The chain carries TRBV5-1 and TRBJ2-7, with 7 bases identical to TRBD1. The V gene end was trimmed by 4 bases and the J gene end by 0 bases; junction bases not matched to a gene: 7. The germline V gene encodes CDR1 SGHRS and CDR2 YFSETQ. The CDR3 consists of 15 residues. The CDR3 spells CASSGGQVSSYEQYF. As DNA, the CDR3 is TGCGCCAGCAGCGGCGGACAGGTTAGCTCCTACGAGCAGTACTTC.

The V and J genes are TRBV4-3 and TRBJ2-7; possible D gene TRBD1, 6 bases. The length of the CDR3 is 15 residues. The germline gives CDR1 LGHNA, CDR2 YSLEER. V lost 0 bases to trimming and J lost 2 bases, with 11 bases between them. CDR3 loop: CASSQDSGAPYEQYF. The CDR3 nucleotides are TGCGCCAGCAGCCAAGATTCAGGGGCTCCCTACGAGCAGTACTTC.

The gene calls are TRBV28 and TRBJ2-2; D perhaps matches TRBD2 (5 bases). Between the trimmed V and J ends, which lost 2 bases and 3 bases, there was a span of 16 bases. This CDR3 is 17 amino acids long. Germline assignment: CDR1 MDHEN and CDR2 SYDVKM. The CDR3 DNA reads TGTGCCAGCAGTTTACAACAGACTATGACCTACACCGGGGAGCTGTTTTTT. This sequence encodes CASSLQQTMTYTGELFF.

The CDR3 sequence: CSVEALSDGYTDTQYF. CDR3 nucleotides: TGCAGCGTTGAAGCCCTATCGGACGGGTACACAGATACGCAGTATTTT. The chain joins TRBV29-1 to TRBJ2-3; the D is unclear. The CDR3 consists of 16 residues. Trimming removed 1 base at V and 2 bases at J, with 16 bases between. Germline CDR1 is SQVTM and CDR2 is ANQGSEA.

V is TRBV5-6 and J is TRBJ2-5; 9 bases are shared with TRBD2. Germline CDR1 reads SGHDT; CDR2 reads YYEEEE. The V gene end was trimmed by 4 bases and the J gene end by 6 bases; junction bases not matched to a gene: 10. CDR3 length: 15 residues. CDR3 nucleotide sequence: TGTGCCAGCAGCGTACCTAGCGGGATCACACAGACCCAGTACTTC. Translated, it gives CASSVPSGITQTQYF.

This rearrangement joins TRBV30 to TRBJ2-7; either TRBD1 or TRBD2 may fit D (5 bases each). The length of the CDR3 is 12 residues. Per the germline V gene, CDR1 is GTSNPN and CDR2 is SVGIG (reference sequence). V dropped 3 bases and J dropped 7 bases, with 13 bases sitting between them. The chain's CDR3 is CAWRPGTAEQYF. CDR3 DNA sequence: TGTGCCTGGAGACCCGGGACGGCTGAGCAGTACTTC.

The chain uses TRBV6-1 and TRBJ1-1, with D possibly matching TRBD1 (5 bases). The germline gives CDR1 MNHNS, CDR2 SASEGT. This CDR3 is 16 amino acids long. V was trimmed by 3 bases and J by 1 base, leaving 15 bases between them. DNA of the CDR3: TGTGCCAGCAGTGAGATCTTCGGGGGGAGGAACACTGAAGCTTTCTTT. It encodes CASSEIFGGRNTEAFF.

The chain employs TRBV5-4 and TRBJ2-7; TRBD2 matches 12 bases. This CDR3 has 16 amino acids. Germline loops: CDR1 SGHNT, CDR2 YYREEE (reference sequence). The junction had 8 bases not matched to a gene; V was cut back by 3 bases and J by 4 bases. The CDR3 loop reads CASSSWTSGALYEQYF. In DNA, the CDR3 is TGTGCCAGCAGCTCCTGGACTAGCGGGGCACTGTACGAGCAGTACTTC.

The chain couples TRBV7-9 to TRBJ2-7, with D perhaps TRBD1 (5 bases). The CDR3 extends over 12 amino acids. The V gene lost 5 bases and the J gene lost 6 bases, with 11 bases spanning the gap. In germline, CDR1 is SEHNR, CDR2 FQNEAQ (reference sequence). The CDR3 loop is CASSETVSEQYF. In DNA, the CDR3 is TGTGCCAGCAGCGAGACAGTCTCCGAGCAGTACTTC.

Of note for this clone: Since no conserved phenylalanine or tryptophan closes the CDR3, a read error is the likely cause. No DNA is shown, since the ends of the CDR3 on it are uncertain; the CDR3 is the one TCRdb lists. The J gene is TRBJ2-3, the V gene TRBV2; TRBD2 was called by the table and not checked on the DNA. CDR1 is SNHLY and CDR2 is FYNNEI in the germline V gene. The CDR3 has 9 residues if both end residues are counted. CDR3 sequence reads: CASSGTVRL.

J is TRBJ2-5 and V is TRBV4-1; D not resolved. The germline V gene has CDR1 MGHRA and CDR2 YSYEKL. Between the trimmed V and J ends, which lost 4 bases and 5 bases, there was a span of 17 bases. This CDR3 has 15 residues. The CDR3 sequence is CASSLAPSYVETQYF. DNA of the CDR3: TGCGCCAGCAGCCTCGCACCGTCGTACGTGGAGACCCAGTACTTC.

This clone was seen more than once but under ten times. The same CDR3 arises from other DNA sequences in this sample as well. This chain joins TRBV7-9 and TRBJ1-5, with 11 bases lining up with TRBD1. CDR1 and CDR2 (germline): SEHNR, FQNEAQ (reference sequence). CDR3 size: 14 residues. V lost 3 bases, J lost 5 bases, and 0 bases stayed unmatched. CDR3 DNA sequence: TGTGCCAGCAGCTTGGGACAGGGGGATCAGCCCCAGCATTTT. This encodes CASSLGQGDQPQHF. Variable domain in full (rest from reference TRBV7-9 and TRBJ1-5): DTGVSQNPRHKITKRGQNVTFRCDPISEHNRLYWYRQTLGQGPEFLTYFQNEAQLEKSRLLSDRFSAERPKGSFSTLEIQRTEQGDSAMYLCASSLGQGDQPQHFGDGTRLSIL.

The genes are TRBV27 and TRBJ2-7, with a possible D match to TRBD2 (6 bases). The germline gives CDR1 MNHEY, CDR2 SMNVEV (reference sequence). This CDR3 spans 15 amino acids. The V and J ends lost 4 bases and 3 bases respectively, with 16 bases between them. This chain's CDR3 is CASSSRRGSHYEQYF. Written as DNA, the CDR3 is TGTGCCAGCAGTTCCCGACGGGGGAGTCACTACGAGCAGTACTTC.

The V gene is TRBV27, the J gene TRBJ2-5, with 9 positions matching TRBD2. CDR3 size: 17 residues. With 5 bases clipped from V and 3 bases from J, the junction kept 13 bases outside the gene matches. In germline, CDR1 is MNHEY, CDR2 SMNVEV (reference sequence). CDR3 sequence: CASSPLGGGDSKETQYF. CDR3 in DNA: TGTGCCAGCAGTCCCCTGGGCGGGGGGGATAGCAAAGAGACCCAGTACTTC.

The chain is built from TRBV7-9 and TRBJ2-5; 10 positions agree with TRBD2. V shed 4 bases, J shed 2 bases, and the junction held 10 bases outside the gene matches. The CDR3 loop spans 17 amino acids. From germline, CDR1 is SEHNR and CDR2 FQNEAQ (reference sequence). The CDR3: CASSSLRASGGQETQYF. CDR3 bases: TGTGCCAGCAGCTCCCTCAGGGCTAGCGGGGGACAAGAGACCCAGTACTTC.

As DNA, the CDR3 is TGTGCCAGCAGCGCGGGAATCTACGAGCAGTACTTC. It translates to CASSAGIYEQYF. The chain carries TRBV6-6 and TRBJ2-7; D may be TRBD2 (6 bases). This CDR3 has 12 amino acids. Germline V gives CDR1 MNHNY, CDR2 SVGAGI (reference sequence). Trimming removed 6 bases at V and 3 bases at J, with 9 bases between.